This paragraph covers one T cell receptor beta chain sequence. Germline CDR1 reads KGHSH; CDR2 reads LQKENI. The length of the CDR3 is 11 residues. Trimming shortened V by 9 bases and J by 5 bases, and 8 bases separated the two germline ends. The data belong to a study of blood T cell repertoires in COVID-19. Overall study: COVID-19 samples from acute and convalescent phases originated in the United States, Italy and Spain. Sources were T cells, B-cell-depleted T cells, or PBMCs; the material itself was cDNA or gDNA.

Per the study methods: How many nucleated cells were present was estimated from reference gene primer amplification. Sequencing used immunoSEQ multiplex PCR; TCRdb keeps in-frame clones, though not all of them. That table is the source of V, J and clone size, and D and trimming were worked out from the DNA. The sample lists more than 250,000 clones; approximately 83% were seen once. Sequences were obtained from peripheral blood. V usage is TRBV18 and J usage is TRBJ2-1; possible D gene TRBD1, 6 bases. This sequence originates from a woman in her 30s who had recovered from COVID-19. CDR3 DNA sequence: TGTGCCAGTAAGGGGGACAATGAGCAGTTCTTC. It yields the protein CASKGDNEQFF.